The 2 T cell receptor beta chains given below trace back to one sample, sequenced in a study of blood T cell repertoires in COVID-19. Clones were sequenced by immunoSEQ multiplex PCR, and TCRdb holds only the in-frame ones, with some missing. This sample has some 490,000 clones, with approximately 90% found just once. The material sequenced was PBMCs or T cells enriched from blood (not recorded which). These receptors were obtained from a woman aged 60-75 years who had recovered from COVID-19.

The chain joins TRBV30 to TRBJ2-1; 16 nucleotides agree with TRBD2. CDR3 length: 16 residues. The V gene end was trimmed by 3 bases and the J gene end by 7 bases; junction bases not matched to a gene: 6. CDR1 and CDR2 from the germline V gene are GTSNPN and SVGIG (reference sequence). The CDR3 DNA sequence: TGTGCCTGGAGCGGGACTAGCGGGGGGGCGTGGAATGAGCAGTTCTTC. This translates into CAWSGTSGGAWNEQFF.

CDR3 sequence (DNA): TGTGCCAGCACCCGTCTTCTCGGGGACTACGAGCAGTACGTC. Amino acids: CASTRLLGDYEQYV. The rearrangement links TRBV7-8 to TRBJ2-7; tentatively, D is TRBD2 (5 bases). The CDR3 is 14 amino acids. V was clipped by 7 bases and J by 3 bases, with 16 bases between them. CDR1 SGHVS and CDR2 FQNEAQ come from the germline V gene.